This T cell receptor (beta chain) is from a study of CD8+ T cells in alopecia areata. About the research overall: Tofacitinib therapy took 6 to 18 months; 6 months off drug came after. General study results and limits: Scalp samples also yield sequences of resident alphabeta T cells from normal skin. Scalp lesions, especially in alopecia totalis/universalis, had higher clonality than normal scalp.

This CDR3 is 11 amino acids long. CDR1 and CDR2 from the germline V gene are SGHDN and FVKESK. With 3 bases removed from V and 5 bases from J, the gap between germline ends came to 5 bases. A remark on this clone: Its antigen is undetermined.

Treatment specified: oral pan-JAK inhibitor, 5-10 mg twice daily. As part of sample collection, lesional scalp punch biopsies and peripheral blood were taken from alopecia areata patients. Following RNA extraction, reverse transcription yielded cDNA that acted as the sequencing template. Profiling relied on immunoSEQ multiplex PCR, and the TCRdb table lists in-frame clones only, not all of them. Of over 95,000 clones in the sample, 50% to 65% were seen once. This receptor was taken from a human donor with alopecia areata. The material sequenced was CD4+ T cells sorted from blood, taken at week 24, from a patient treated with tofacitinib. The rearrangement uses TRBV14 and TRBJ2-7; no clear D gene. The CDR3, as DNA: TGTGCCAGCAGCCAGTACAACGAGCAGTACTTC. Translating gives CASSQYNEQYF.